The entry below gives a single TCR beta chain sequence along with its context. In this sample, this clonotype turned up a few times. Its recognized antigen is unknown. No clone much larger than this one lies a single base away; base qualities are absent. This record comes from a study of spatial heterogeneity in lung cancer (dated by TCRdb to 2018 to 2020). With regard to the full study: Beta-chain transcripts were consistently detected in greater numbers than alpha-chain transcripts, which likely reflected higher beta-chain transcript abundance. In the raw uncorrected reads, each unique combination of TCR and UMI appeared more than ten times on average. In non-small cell lung cancer, the study quantitatively compared TCR alpha and beta repertoires across several tumor regions, matched nontumor lung, and blood. TCR repertoire features were related to nonsynonymous mutation counts determined by whole-exome sequencing of tumor tissue. Both alpha and beta chains were TCR-sequenced in samples taken at surgery, namely 220 tumor regions, roughly 64 matched nontumor lung samples and 55 to 60 PBMC samples.

Broader findings and caveats from the paper: Ubiquitous expanded tumor TCRs showed up in blood more often at tumor resection than at routine follow-up. Confirming at a functional level the hypothesis that regional TCRs recognize regional mutations was considered to require additional single-cell paired TCR alpha and beta sequencing.

Explained via the paper, the time point label denotes: sample taken at primary tumor resection. For TCR sequencing, whole RNA was extracted from tumor and nontumor lung tissue, or from cryopreserved PBMC samples, and no cell sorting was done. The donors were more than 60 patients from the lung TRACERx cohort who had early-stage, untreated non-small cell lung cancer. Only patients with enough RNA available from two or more tumor regions were chosen for TCR sequencing. Trimming takes 8 bases from V and 2 bases from J, and the germline ends sit 15 bases apart. Counted from cysteine to phenylalanine, this CDR3 has 14 amino acids. Only CDR3 DNA remains: 42 bases, in frame from the first base. Library construction relied on 5' RACE. The instrument was a NextSeq 500. In the TCR library protocol, a unique molecular identifier was attached to each TCR cDNA molecule so that PCR and sequencing errors could be corrected. In the authors' own workflow: TCR identification, UMI-based error correction and CDR3 extraction were performed with Decombinator tools. Expanded TCRs were defined as those above a frequency of 2 per 1,000, corresponding to the top 1% of the tumor frequency distribution. Rényi diversity was computed with the R vegan package after subsampling each repertoire 100 times to 5,000 TCRs. CDR3 similarity networks were constructed using string-kernel similarity of amino acid triplets, with links drawn between CDR3s whose pairwise similarity was above 0.82. Through fastp at Q25 and MiXCR, TCRdb rebuilt clones from the public reads, retaining in-frame beta chains. A single entry per CDR3 protein holds the most common genes and DNA from its merged rows. TCRdb, not the authors, supplied the V and J calls. This sample comprises just under 95,000 distinct CDR3 sequences, about an eighth of them detected only once. The leading ten clones occupy about 38% of the sample.

This clonotype was sampled from a male donor with early-stage non-small cell lung cancer. The material sequenced was PBMCs, taken at surgery. This sequence uses TRBV12-3 or TRBV12-4 and TRBJ1-1; TRBD1 is a weak D gene call, 6 bases matching. The DNA sequence reads TGTGCCAGCCTGCAGTCGGACAGAAACACTGAAGCTTTCTTT. Protein translation: CASLQSDRNTEAFF.